This record covers a single T cell receptor (beta chain). The data derive from a study of blood T cell repertoires in COVID-19. Study information: COVID-19 samples, acute and convalescent, were from the United States, Italy and Spain.

This CDR3 has 14 residues. Germline V gene lookup returns CDR1 SEHNR and CDR2 FQNEAQ (reference sequence). Trimming removed 7 bases at V and 1 base at J, with 13 bases between. In the source study's methods: Estimated nucleated cell counts came from reference gene primer amplification. Assay: immunoSEQ multiplex PCR; the TCRdb copy retains only in-frame clones and omits some. V and J calls and clone size are those listed in that table; D and trimming were worked out from the DNA. Counted here are approximately 230,000 clones, about 91% occurring once; the ten biggest clones make up roughly 6.3%. While infection was still active, Seattle patients were enrolled and then followed longitudinally.

The sequence was obtained from a woman in her thirties with COVID-19, enrolled during active disease. The chain uses TRBV7-9 and TRBJ1-1; tentative D call: TRBD1 (6 bases). The sample taken for sequencing was peripheral blood. In DNA form, the CDR3 reads TGTGCCAGCACCCGCCCAGGGGCGAACACTGAAGCTTTCTTT. Amino acid sequence: CASTRPGANTEAFF.